This T cell receptor (beta chain) was documented in a study of T cells in Graves' hyperthyroidism and ophthalmopathy. Investigators excluded patients with uncontrolled infection, other autoimmune disease, pregnancy or lactation. PBMCs were obtained from roughly 10 ml fresh peripheral blood. Amplification yielded TCR beta CDR3 regions, with RNA transcripts as the source. Using the HTBI primer set, a first-round RT-PCR was run on the TCR CDR3. MiXCR, applied by TCRdb to the multiplex PCR reads, yields one record per CDR3 protein. The sample yields 400,000 to 550,000 distinct CDR3 sequences, approximately 25% seen once. Regarding the study as a whole: Prediction of ophthalmopathy progression came a median around 6 months pre-onset. Blood also held most thyroid clonotypes expanded beyond 0.001.

The sample holds many counts of this clonotype. The antigen remains undetermined. With 6 bases removed from V and 3 bases from J, the gap between germline ends came to 5 bases. The CDR3 is 11 amino acids. The sequenced sample consisted of blood. The TCR sequence derives from a woman aged 25 to 39 with Graves' ophthalmopathy. The genes are TRBV12-3 or TRBV12-4 and TRBJ1-1; D is ambiguous. The CDR3 DNA reads TGTGCCAGCAGACCGTACACTGAAGCTTTCTTT. Translating gives CASRPYTEAFF.